Given below is one TCR beta chain in context. The antigen it recognizes is unknown. Base qualities are missing; no much larger clone stands one base away. TCRbeta CDR3 regions were amplified from genomic DNA by means of the immunoSEQ Assay, a bias-controlled multiplex PCR. The study's processing was this. Within the assay, amplification of reference gene primers was used to estimate how many nucleated cells each sample contained. To quantify the absolute abundance of each unique TCRbeta CDR3 rearrangement, sequence reads were collapsed and filtered. For each sample, productive Simpson clonality was calculated by taking the square root of Simpson's diversity index across productive rearrangements. TCRdb retrieved this table from immuneACCESS and kept in-frame rearrangements only. Not all clones are present; in checked studies, unresolved V genes account for under half, and no reason is known for the remainder. V, J and clone size are those of that table, while D and trimming were read from the DNA. The table for this sample lists 110,000 to 150,000 clones; 85% to 90% of them were counted only once. The ten most abundant clones make up roughly 4% of the sample.

Whole blood was collected in K2EDTA tubes by collaborating institutions according to the institutions' own protocols. For TCRbeta analysis, collaborators shipped samples in one of three forms: frozen whole blood, isolated PBMCs, or DNA extracted from either of those sample types. The data were obtained in a study of blood T cell repertoires in COVID-19 (dated by TCRdb to about 2020). For context, the study as a whole: Samples covering the acute and convalescent phases of COVID-19 were provided by collaborators in the United States, Italy and Spain. Where HLA class I and class II types were available, the types were taken from metadata supplied by the sample provider, not from assay-based typing. The repertoires were made available in a free public database intended to serve as a resource for research on the immune response to SARS-CoV-2. The material from the prospective study consisted of cDNA or gDNA derived from T cells, B-cell-depleted T cells, or PBMCs. Samples came from the ongoing ImmuneRACE study (first 160 participants) plus 1,254 subjects from 6 global collaborators. Nearly every sample came with metadata listing a de-identified subject ID, COVID-19 status, age in years and sex. Subjects who had been exposed to COVID-19, were actively infected with it, or had recovered from it provided the deeply sampled blood TCRbeta repertoires that made up the dataset. General findings and caveats noted by the study authors: The quantity of clinical and demographic metadata differed by source and by participant and was supplied without curation.

V drops 6 bases and J drops 1 base, leaving 12 bases in between. The cysteine opens and the phenylalanine closes a CDR3 of 14 amino acids. The DNA shown is the 42-base CDR3, in frame from base 1. CDR1 LGHDT and CDR2 YNNKEL were looked up in the germline V gene (reference sequence). The rearrangement combines TRBV3-1 (or the pseudogene TRBV3-2) with TRBJ1-1, with no D gene named confidently. Sequencing was performed on peripheral blood. The TCR originated in a woman in her thirties or forties with acute or convalescent COVID-19. The CDR3 region reads CASRQDEGNTEAFF. The bases are TGTGCCAGCAGGCAGGACGAGGGGAACACTGAAGCTTTCTTT.